This T cell receptor (beta chain) was profiled in a study of cytomegalovirus exposure and HLA in healthy donors. Whole-study results and caveats: Among TCR sequences, most were rare, though some public TCRs appeared in many donors. Upon later analysis, TCR association rates were observed to vary by HLA locus, being highest for DRB1 and lowest for HLA-C. Common viral pathogens (according to a later analysis) appeared linked to several of the most significant clusters. In terms of immune exposure information, only CMV serostatus was available.

The primer mix had 60 Vbeta and 13 Jbeta primers. Measured with immunoSEQ multiplex PCR; TCRdb has only the in-frame clones, and not every one. The sample includes some 100,000 clones, around 83% of them seen just once. A word on this clone: The antigen remains unidentified.

V lost 4 bases and J lost 7, with 9 bases in between. This CDR3 has 11 residues. Germline CDR1 reads SGHDT; CDR2 reads YYEEEE. The sequenced material came from PBMCs. The rearrangement joins TRBV5-6 to TRBJ2-7, with D unclear. The source is a man aged 25-45 years in good health and CMV-seronegative. CDR3 DNA: TGTGCCAGCAGCCTTCCCGGGGAGCAGTACTTC. It is translated as CASSLPGEQYF. Full variable domain (remainder filled in from reference TRBV5-6 and TRBJ2-7): DAGVTQSPTHLIKTRGQQVTLRCSPKSGHDTVSWYQQALGQGPQFIFQYYEEEERQRGNFPDRFSGHQFPNYSSELNVNALLLGDSALYLCASSLPGEQYFGPGTRLTVT.